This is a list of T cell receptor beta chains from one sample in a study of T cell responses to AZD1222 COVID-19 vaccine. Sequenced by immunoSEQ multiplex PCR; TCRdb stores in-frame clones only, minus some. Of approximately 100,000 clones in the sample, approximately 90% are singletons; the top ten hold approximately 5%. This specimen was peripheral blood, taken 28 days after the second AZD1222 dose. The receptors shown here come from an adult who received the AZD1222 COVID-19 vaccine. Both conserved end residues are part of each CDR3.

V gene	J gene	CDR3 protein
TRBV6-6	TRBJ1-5	CASTGWNQPQHF
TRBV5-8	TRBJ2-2	CASTLKRNTGELFF
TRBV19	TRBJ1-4	CASSQGGGYREKLFF
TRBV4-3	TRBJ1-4	CASSQDRNSQALNEKLFF
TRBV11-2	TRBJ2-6	CASSSYFGRLSSGANVLTF
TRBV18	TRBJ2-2	CASSPSRGDGELFF
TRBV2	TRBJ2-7	CASSFVRGSGEQYF
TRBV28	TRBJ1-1	CASSPPGERSEAFF
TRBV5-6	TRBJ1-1	CASSLWGRIYTEAFF
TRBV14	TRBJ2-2	CASSQQSPPAGELFF
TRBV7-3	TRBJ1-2	CASSVSGSQGYTF
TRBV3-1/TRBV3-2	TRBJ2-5	CASSQAPPGWTGQETQYF
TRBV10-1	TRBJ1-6	CASSLGTGINSPLHF
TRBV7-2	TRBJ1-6	CASSPQSSLPPLHF
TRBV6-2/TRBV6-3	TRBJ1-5	CASSYWVTSNQPQHF
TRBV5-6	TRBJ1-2	CASSPGTVGYTF
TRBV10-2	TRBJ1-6	CASSERASSYNSPLHF
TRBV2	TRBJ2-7	CASRRGAGTSYEQYF
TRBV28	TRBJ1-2	CASSFILGFLIYGYTF
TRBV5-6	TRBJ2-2	CASRSDRGRDWTGELFF
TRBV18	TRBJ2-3	CASSQASGGTDTQYF
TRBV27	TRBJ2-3	CASETSGGDFDTQYF
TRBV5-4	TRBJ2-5	CASSTGGEKETQYF
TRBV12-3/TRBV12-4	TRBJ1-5	CAIAFSGQPQHF
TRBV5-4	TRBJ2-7	CASSKRLGTDEQYF
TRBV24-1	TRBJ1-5	CATSDSHQPQHF
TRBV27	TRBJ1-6	CASSLSGGVSPLHF
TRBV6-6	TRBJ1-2	CASSFPGQGTYGYTF
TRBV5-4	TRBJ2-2	CASSSGGTSGGGELFF
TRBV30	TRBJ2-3	CAWSSRRGAGNTQYF
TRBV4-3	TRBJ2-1	CASSQALAGFNEQFF
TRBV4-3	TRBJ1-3	CASSQDPSSGNTIYF
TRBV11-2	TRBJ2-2	CASSLGGAVTGELFF
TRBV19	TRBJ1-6	CASSATGAGINSPLHF
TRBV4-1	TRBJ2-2	CASSLWGSGGPTGELFF